Described below is a single T cell receptor (beta chain) sequence and its context. This sample stems from a study of blood T cell repertoires in COVID-19. Study-level information: Acute-phase and convalescent COVID-19 samples originated in the United States, Italy and Spain.

Looked up from germline, CDR1 is LNHDA and CDR2 is SQIVND (reference sequence). Trimming at V came to 5 bases and at J to 3 bases, leaving 10 bases not matched to a gene. The CDR3 loop spans 17 amino acids. The repertoire was sequenced with immunoSEQ multiplex PCR; TCRdb's copy has only in-frame clones and lacks some. The table includes 250,000 to 350,000 clones, around 87% detected once. This chain connects TRBV19 to TRBJ1-2, with 12 bases fitting TRBD1. The sequenced sample was peripheral blood. The receptor comes from a man younger than 35 with active or convalescent COVID-19. CDR3 protein: CASSPLPGQGADYGYTF. Written as DNA, the CDR3 is TGTGCCAGTAGTCCACTACCGGGACAGGGGGCGGACTATGGCTACACCTTC.